These T cell receptor beta chains were read from a single sample in a study of CD8+CD57+ T cells in acquired aplastic anemia. Via MiXCR, TCRdb re-called the reads, giving one row per CDR3 protein. The sample gives 220,000 or so distinct CDR3 sequences, approximately 65% of which show up once; around three fifths is in the top ten. Sequenced sample: sorted CD4+, CD8+, or CD8+CD57+ T cells (not recorded which) from PBMCs. The receptor set was obtained from a human donor with aplastic anemia. The CDR3 runs from the conserved cysteine through the conserved F or W.

length: 12
J: TRBJ1-1
V: TRBV6-1
CDR3: CASSVGETEAFF

length: 16
J: TRBJ2-3
V: TRBV7-9
CDR3: CASSPGLARDADTQYF

length: 15
J: TRBJ2-5
V: TRBV9
CDR3: CASSVSTGIQETQYF

length: 12
J: TRBJ2-1
V: TRBV19
CDR3: CASSFRQGEQFF

length: 14
J: TRBJ2-1
V: TRBV19
CDR3: CASGGLAGYNEQFF

length: 13
J: TRBJ2-1
V: TRBV5-1
CDR3: CASSPLASNEQFF

length: 15
J: TRBJ1-5
V: TRBV9
CDR3: CASSVDDRGYQPQHF

length: 13
J: TRBJ2-2
V: TRBV7-9
CDR3: CASRTGGSGELFF

length: 15
J: TRBJ2-7
V: TRBV7-2
CDR3: CASSLALGGGYEQYF

length: 16
J: TRBJ1-6
V: TRBV19
CDR3: CASSVEPGRLNSPLHF

length: 15
J: TRBJ2-7
V: TRBV2
CDR3: CASSEQSPSSYEQYF

length: 17
J: TRBJ1-5
V: TRBV7-6
CDR3: CASSPLQGRVGNQPQHF

length: 15
J: TRBJ2-7
V: TRBV10-2
CDR3: CASRLSWTGTYEQYF

length: 19
J: TRBJ2-3
V: TRBV20-1
CDR3: CSARDLGLAGGPGTDTQYF

length: 14
J: TRBJ2-5
V: TRBV2
CDR3: CASSYMTGGETQYF

length: 16
J: TRBJ2-2
V: TRBV15
CDR3: CATSRGVGRGPGELFF

length: 13
J: TRBJ2-1
V: TRBV10-3
CDR3: CAISEWDRSEQFF

length: 18
J: .
V: TRBV7-3
CDR3: CASSLTGPGTSGYNEQFF

length: 12
J: TRBJ1-4
V: TRBV7-9
CDR3: CASSLGGGKLFF

length: 14
J: TRBJ2-1
V: TRBV2
CDR3: CASRGTGLDNEQFF

length: 12
J: TRBJ2-2
V: TRBV29-1
CDR3: CSVEDPAGELFF

length: 14
J: TRBJ2-3
V: TRBV11-1
CDR3: CASRWRGQIDTQYF

length: 13
J: TRBJ2-3
V: TRBV24-1
CDR3: CATSDVDGDTQYF

length: 12
J: TRBJ2-7
V: TRBV5-1
CDR3: CASQEGSYEQYF

length: 16
J: TRBJ2-3
V: TRBV7-6
CDR3: CASSLGVGGGTDTQYF

length: 16
J: TRBJ2-3
V: TRBV5-1
CDR3: CASSNGGSGTTDTQYF

length: 16
J: TRBJ2-5
V: TRBV6-1
CDR3: CASSFGDSSSGETQYF

length: 14
J: TRBJ2-7
V: TRBV10-3
CDR3: CAISGQGGDYEQYF

length: 15
J: TRBJ2-5
V: TRBV5-1
CDR3: CASSLVGGGAETQYF

length: 14
J: TRBJ2-1
V: TRBV27
CDR3: CASSQGGPYNEQFF

length: 12
J: TRBJ1-2
V: TRBV7-2
CDR3: CASSRTGDGYTF

length: 13
J: TRBJ1-1
V: TRBV3-1
CDR3: CASGQQGSTEAFF

length: 13
J: TRBJ2-7
V: TRBV6-6
CDR3: CASSGHNINEQYF

length: 14
J: TRBJ1-5
V: TRBV24-1
CDR3: CATSDNRGYQPQHF

length: 16
J: TRBJ1-6
V: TRBV19
CDR3: CASSRSVRHYNSPLHF

length: 13
J: TRBJ1-3
V: TRBV15
CDR3: CATSGGSGNTIYF

length: 16
J: TRBJ2-2
V: TRBV7-9
CDR3: CASSLTVSTVSGELFF

length: 15
J: TRBJ2-7
V: TRBV20-1
CDR3: CSAGLAGGRGYEQYF

length: 16
J: TRBJ2-1
V: TRBV20-1
CDR3: CSARVSGSSSYNEQFF

length: 14
J: TRBJ2-7
V: TRBV7-9
CDR3: CASSQLKGDSKQYF

length: 15
J: TRBJ2-1
V: TRBV5-5
CDR3: CASSLDRAYYSEQFF

length: 13
J: TRBJ2-1
V: TRBV7-2
CDR3: CASSLALGGVQFF

length: 17
J: TRBJ2-1
V: TRBV19
CDR3: CASSIASGGESWNEQFF

length: 18
J: TRBJ1-6
V: TRBV4-1
CDR3: CASSQDNRLSSYNSPLHF

length: 16
J: TRBJ1-1
V: TRBV14
CDR3: CASSQVVRGGNTEAFF

length: 13
J: TRBJ1-1
V: TRBV24-1
CDR3: CATRLTGGTEAFF

length: 13
J: TRBJ1-6
V: TRBV6-1
CDR3: CASSESRRSPLHF

length: 15
J: TRBJ2-7
V: TRBV10-3
CDR3: CAIRPSEGPFYEQYF

length: 14
J: TRBJ1-2
V: TRBV15
CDR3: CATSRDNGGYGYTF

length: 16
J: TRBJ1-5
V: TRBV19
CDR3: CASSLRQGVSNQPQHF

length: 12
J: TRBJ2-7
V: TRBV12-3/TRBV12-4
CDR3: CASSGTTGEQYF

length: 16
J: TRBJ2-7
V: TRBV10-3
CDR3: CAISERTRGPTYEQYF

length: 14
J: TRBJ2-5
V: TRBV19
CDR3: CASSPRTEQKTQYF

length: 13
J: TRBJ2-1
V: TRBV28
CDR3: CASSPRGSNEQFF